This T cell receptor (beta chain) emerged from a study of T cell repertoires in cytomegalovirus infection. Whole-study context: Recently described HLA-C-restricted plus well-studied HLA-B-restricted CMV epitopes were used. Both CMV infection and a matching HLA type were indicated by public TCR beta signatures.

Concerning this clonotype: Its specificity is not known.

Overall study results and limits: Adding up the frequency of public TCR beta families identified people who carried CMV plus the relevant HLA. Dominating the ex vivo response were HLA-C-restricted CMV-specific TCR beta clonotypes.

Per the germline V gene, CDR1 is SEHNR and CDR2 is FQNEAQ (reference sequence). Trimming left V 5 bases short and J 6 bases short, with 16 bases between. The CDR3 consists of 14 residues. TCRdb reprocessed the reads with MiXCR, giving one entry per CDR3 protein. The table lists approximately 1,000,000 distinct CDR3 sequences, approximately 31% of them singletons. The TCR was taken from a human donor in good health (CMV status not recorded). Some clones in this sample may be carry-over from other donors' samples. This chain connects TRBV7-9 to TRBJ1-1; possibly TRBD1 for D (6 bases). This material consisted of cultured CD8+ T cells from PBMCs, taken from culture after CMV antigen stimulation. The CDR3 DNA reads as TGTGCCAGCAGCCGCCCACAGGGATTAGCTGAAGCTTTCTTT. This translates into CASSRPQGLAEAFF.